These T cell receptor beta chains were read from a single sample in a study of blood T cell repertoires in COVID-19. The protocol was immunoSEQ multiplex PCR, while the TCRdb copy is restricted to in-frame clones and leaves out a portion. The table has 100,000 or so clones, roughly four fifths seen once; the top ten hold less than 11%. Specimen: peripheral blood. The receptors stem from a human donor in a cohort sampled during active COVID-19. CDR3s leave out the opening cysteine and the closing phenylalanine or tryptophan. The D gene is left open where the match is weak.

j_gene	v_gene	d_gene	CDR3aa
TRBJ1-6	TRBV6-6	NA	ASSSPGYNSPLH
TRBJ1-2	TRBV6-1	TRBD1	ASSEAPQGSGYT
TRBJ2-7	TRBV18	NA	ASSPELEQY
TRBJ2-3	TRBV18	NA	ASSPLSDTQY
TRBJ1-5	TRBV18	NA	ASSQSGTWARNQPQH
TRBJ2-5	TRBV5-4	TRBD1	ASSRGGQGQETQY
TRBJ1-2	TRBV6-1	NA	ASSDHTGSNYGYT
TRBJ2-7	TRBV2	TRBD2	ASGGTGSGSDEQY
TRBJ2-5	TRBV5-1	TRBD1	ASSPGTAEETQY
TRBJ2-2	TRBV3-1/TRBV3-2	TRBD1	ASSQMTGGTGELF
TRBJ1-1	TRBV7-2	NA	ASSLAGNRAAF
TRBJ1-5	TRBV4-1	NA	ASSQEGRGSRNQPQH
TRBJ1-3	TRBV6-5	NA	ASEVYTGNTIY
TRBJ2-3	TRBV11-1	TRBD1	ASSLTGDRTDTQY
TRBJ2-2	TRBV30	TRBD1	AWSPGTGGAGELF
TRBJ1-1	TRBV7-8	TRBD1	ASRQTGSGAEAF
TRBJ1-2	TRBV27	TRBD1	ASSLIGTGVYGYT